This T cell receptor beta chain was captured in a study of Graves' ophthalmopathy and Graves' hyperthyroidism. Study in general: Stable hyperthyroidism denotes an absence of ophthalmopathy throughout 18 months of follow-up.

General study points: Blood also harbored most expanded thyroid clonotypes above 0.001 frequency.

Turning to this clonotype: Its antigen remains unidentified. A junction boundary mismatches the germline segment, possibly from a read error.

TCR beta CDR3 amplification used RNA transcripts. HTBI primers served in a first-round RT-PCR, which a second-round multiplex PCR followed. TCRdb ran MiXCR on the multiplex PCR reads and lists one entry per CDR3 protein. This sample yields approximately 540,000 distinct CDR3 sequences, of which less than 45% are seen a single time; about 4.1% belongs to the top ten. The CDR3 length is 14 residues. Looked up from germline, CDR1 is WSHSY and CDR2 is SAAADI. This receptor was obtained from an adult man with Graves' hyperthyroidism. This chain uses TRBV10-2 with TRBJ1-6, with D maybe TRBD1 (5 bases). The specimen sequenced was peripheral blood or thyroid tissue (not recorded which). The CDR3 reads CASSGQGGNSLLHF. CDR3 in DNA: TGCGCCAGCAGTGGGCAGGGAGGGAATTCACTCCTCCACTTT.